The 30 T cell receptor beta chains below come from one sample, sequenced in a study of blood T cell repertoires in COVID-19. The assay was immunoSEQ multiplex PCR, and TCRdb's table has in-frame clones only and misses some. The sample records more than 120,000 clones, approximately 80% being singletons. The specimen was PBMCs or T cells enriched from blood (not recorded which). All receptors derive from a man aged 50 to 59 in a cohort exposed to, infected with or recovered from COVID-19 (not recorded which).

V is TRBV6-5 and J is TRBJ1-2, with 10 bases identical to TRBD1. V was pared by 4 bases and J by 7 bases, with 6 bases of the junction left unmatched. This CDR3 comprises 14 residues. CDR1 is MNHEY and CDR2 is SVGAGI in the germline V gene. CDR3 loop: CASSLDRGAAGYTF. DNA for the CDR3: TGTGCCAGCAGTTTGGACAGGGGGGCTGCTGGCTACACCTTC.

This clone was seen only a few times. The J gene is TRBJ2-1, the V gene TRBV24-1, with TRBD2 identical over 8 bases. V gave up 0 bases and J gave up 7 bases; unmatched junction bases: 7. This CDR3 spans 16 amino acids. Germline CDR1 is KGHDR and CDR2 is SFDVKD. CDR3 residues: CATSDLRGGVGNEQFF. The CDR3 DNA is TGTGCCACCAGTGATTTGCGGGGGGGCGTAGGAAATGAGCAGTTCTTC.

This clone turned up a few times. V and J are TRBV6-2 or TRBV6-3 and TRBJ1-5; D ambiguous. Germline CDR1 MNHEY, CDR2 SVGEGT. V was clipped by 2 bases and J by 9 bases, with 14 bases between them. The CDR3 length is 14 residues. The CDR3 reads CASSYGKVYVPQHF. In nucleotides, the CDR3 is TGTGCCAGCAGTTACGGTAAAGTCTATGTGCCCCAGCATTTT.

This clone has a handful of counts. The V call is TRBV7-9, the J call TRBJ2-7; D is perhaps TRBD2 (6 bases). V was trimmed by 5 bases and J by 7 bases, leaving 18 bases between them. CDR3 length equals 14 residues. Germline V gene data show CDR1 as SEHNR and CDR2 as FQNEAQ (reference sequence). CDR3 region: CASSLQKGLGEQYF. For the CDR3, the DNA is TGTGCCAGCAGCCTGCAAAAGGGACTTGGGGAGCAGTACTTC.

On this clone: Sequence at one end of the junction differs from germline and may be a read error. The chain joins TRBV3-1 (or the pseudogene TRBV3-2) to TRBJ2-3, with 14 bases identical to TRBD2. The CDR3 runs to 14 residues. Germline-derived CDR1 and CDR2 are LGHDT and YNNKEL (reference sequence). CDR3 amino acids: CASSQEVKGLAGVF. CDR3 bases: TGTGCCAGCAGCCAAGAAGTGAAGGGACTAGCGGGAGTTTTT.

The gene calls are TRBV3-1 (or the pseudogene TRBV3-2) and TRBJ1-2; D unresolved. V lost 5 bases, J lost 8 bases, and 18 bases lay in between. Germline V gene lookup returns CDR1 LGHDT and CDR2 YNNKEL (reference sequence). The CDR3 extends over 14 amino acids. CDR3 residues: CASSARTGIRGYTF. The CDR3, as DNA: TGTGCCAGCAGCGCCCGGACGGGGATCCGGGGCTACACCTTC.

This clone was detected only once. The V gene is TRBV10-2, the J gene TRBJ2-5; D uncertain. CDR1 and CDR2 (germline): WSHSY, SAAADI. Trimming shortened V by 0 bases and J by 2 bases, and 7 bases separated the two germline ends. The CDR3 is 14 residues long. The CDR3 loop is CASSESNQQETQYF. The CDR3 bases are TGCGCCAGCAGTGAGTCGAATCAGCAAGAGACCCAGTACTTC.

This clone has only one observation. This rearrangement joins TRBV14 to TRBJ1-4, with D possibly being TRBD1 (5 bases). The CDR3 has 12 residues. V was cut by 4 bases and J by 11 bases, with 11 bases left in between. Germline V gene data show CDR1 as SGHDN and CDR2 as FVKESK. The CDR3 nucleotides are TGTGCCAGCAGCCCCTGGGCAGGGAAACTGTTTTTT. Translated, it gives CASSPWAGKLFF.

This sequence joins TRBV18 and TRBJ2-5; D is possibly TRBD2 (6 bases). Trimming left V 2 bases short and J 5 bases short, with 15 bases between. CDR1 and CDR2 from the germline V gene are KGHSH and LQKENI. This CDR3 is built from 15 residues. CDR3 nucleotides: TGTGCCAGCTCACCATTCGGGGGTCCGACGGAGACCCAGTACTTC. Its translation: CASSPFGGPTETQYF.

This clone has a count of ten or more. The chain links TRBV24-1 to TRBJ1-2; tentative D call: TRBD1 (5 bases). The ends were cut back, 10 bases at V and 4 bases at J, with 12 bases in the middle. Looked up from germline, CDR1 is KGHDR and CDR2 is SFDVKD. This CDR3 comprises 12 residues. Here the CDR3 reads CATGGGAYGYTF. The CDR3 nucleotides read TGTGCCACGGGCGGAGGGGCCTATGGCTACACCTTC.

This chain joins TRBV4-3 and TRBJ1-1; unclear D gene. The CDR3 length is 15 residues. Germline-derived CDR1 and CDR2 are LGHNA and YSLEER. Trimming left V 5 bases short and J 2 bases short, with 15 bases between. The CDR3 nucleotides are TGCGCCAGCAGCGTCCTAGTCCAGCTCAACACTGAAGCTTTCTTT. Translating gives CASSVLVQLNTEAFF.

The chain employs TRBV5-5 and TRBJ2-7; 8 bases align to TRBD2. Germline V CDR1 and CDR2: SGHKS, YYEKEE (reference sequence). The CDR3 runs to 17 residues. Trimming at V came to 0 bases and at J to 2 bases, leaving 10 bases not matched to a gene. CDR3 sequence: CASSLVHSGGTPYEQYF. Here the CDR3 DNA reads TGTGCCAGCAGCTTGGTACATTCGGGAGGGACTCCCTACGAGCAGTACTTC.

The V call is TRBV9, the J call TRBJ2-1, with D possibly TRBD2 on 5 matching bases. Germline-derived CDR1 and CDR2 are SGDLS and YYNGEE. V gave up 0 bases and J gave up 1 base, with 5 bases separating them. This CDR3 region has 14 residues. The CDR3 DNA follows: TGTGCCAGCAGCGTAGCGGGGTCCTACAATGAGCAGTTCTTC. Amino acids: CASSVAGSYNEQFF. The full variable domain, completed using reference TRBV9 and TRBJ2-1, is DSGVTQTPKHLITATGQRVTLRCSPRSGDLSVYWYQQSLDQGLQFLIQYYNGEERAKGNILERFSAQQFPDLHSELNLSSLELGDSALYFCASSVAGSYNEQFFGPGTRLTVL.

On this clone itself: Sequence at one end of the junction differs from germline and may be a read error. CDR3 amino acids: CASSLWEGGNIQYF. The CDR3 DNA sequence: TGTGCCAGCAGTCTATGGGAGGGTGGAAACATTCAGTACTTC. This sequence joins TRBV28 and TRBJ2-4; 7 bases align to TRBD2. Germline CDR1 reads MDHEN; CDR2 reads SYDVKM. CDR3 length: 14 residues. The variable domain in full, completed from reference TRBV28 and TRBJ2-4, reads DVKVTQSSRYLVKRTGEKVFLECVQDMDHENMFWYRQDPGLGLRLIYFSYDVKMKEKGDIPEGYSVSREKKERFSLILESASTNQTSMYLCASSLWEGGNIQYFGAGTRLSVL.

This chain uses TRBV7-3 with TRBJ1-5; TRBD1 agrees at 11 bases. The J segment lost 4 bases and the V segment lost 0 bases, leaving 8 bases of the junction unmatched. Germline values: CDR1 SGHTA, CDR2 FQGTGA. The CDR3 sequence is 18 residues long. The CDR3 nucleotides read TGTGCCAGCAGCTTAACTCAGAGGGGGACAGGGGGAAATCAGCCCCAGCATTTT. As protein: CASSLTQRGTGGNQPQHF.

CDR3 nucleotide sequence: TGTGCCAGCAGCGGACAGGGGGATTCTGGCTACACCTTC. Translated, it gives CASSGQGDSGYTF. The chain has TRBV6-1 and TRBJ1-2; 10 nucleotides agree with TRBD1. The length of the CDR3 is 13 residues. The germline V gene encodes CDR1 MNHNS and CDR2 SASEGT. V shed 6 bases and J 7 bases; nucleotides not matched to a gene: 5.

A few counts support this clone. The chain links TRBV2 to TRBJ2-7, with 12 bases lining up with TRBD1. Per the germline V gene, CDR1 is SNHLY and CDR2 is FYNNEI. CDR3 length equals 19 residues. The J segment lost 0 bases and the V segment lost 7 bases, leaving 16 bases of the junction unmatched. CDR3 residues: CASIDPGQGAGRDSYEQYF. In DNA form, the CDR3 reads TGTGCCAGCATTGACCCGGGACAGGGGGCCGGGAGGGACTCCTACGAGCAGTACTTC.

This clone was seen a handful of times. The chain has TRBV6-2 or TRBV6-3 and TRBJ1-5; D unresolved. V gave up 2 bases and J gave up 1 base, with 6 bases separating them. The CDR3 loop spans 14 amino acids. Germline V gene data show CDR1 as MNHEY and CDR2 as SVGEGT. CDR3 DNA: TGTGCCAGCAGTTACCCCGTAAGCAATCAGCCCCAGCATTTT. It encodes CASSYPVSNQPQHF.

The chain has TRBV9 and TRBJ2-2, with 7 bases that match TRBD1. V trimming: 0 bases; J trimming: 6 bases; junction bases outside the gene matches: 5. The CDR3 length is 15 residues. From germline, CDR1 is SGDLS and CDR2 YYNGEE. Here the CDR3 reads CASSVGTGVAGELFF. For the CDR3, the DNA is TGTGCCAGCAGCGTAGGGACAGGCGTGGCCGGGGAGCTGTTTTTT.

The gene calls are TRBV27 and TRBJ2-2; TRBD1 aligns across 8 bases. The CDR3 loop spans 18 amino acids. Germline V lookup: CDR1 MNHEY, CDR2 SMNVEV (reference sequence). V was pared by 0 bases and J by 4 bases, with 10 bases of the junction left unmatched. The CDR3 region is CASSLSLRQGASTGELFF. Here the CDR3 DNA reads TGTGCCAGCAGTTTATCGCTCCGGCAGGGGGCGAGCACCGGGGAGCTGTTTTTT.

This clone has ten or more counts. V gene TRBV7-7 combines with J gene TRBJ2-5, with D maybe TRBD1 (7 bases). Germline V gene data show CDR1 as SSHAT and CDR2 as FNYEAQ (reference sequence). The CDR3 is 16 residues long. The V end was cut by 5 bases, the J end by 4 bases, with 20 bases between. The CDR3 is CASSPGRQGGRETQYF. CDR3 sequence (DNA): TGTGCCAGCAGCCCTGGGAGACAGGGAGGTCGAGAGACCCAGTACTTC.

This clone occurred a few times. The rearrangement joins TRBV12-3 or TRBV12-4 to TRBJ2-7, with D tentatively TRBD1 (6 bases). The V end was cut by 6 bases, the J end by 3 bases, with 12 bases between. CDR3 length: 13 residues. The CDR3 DNA sequence: TGTGCCAGCAGGGGTCACAGGGACTACGAGCAGTACTTC. The encoded protein is CASRGHRDYEQYF.

The chain has TRBV28 and TRBJ2-3; TRBD2 matches at 12 bases. The length of the CDR3 is 16 residues. V was clipped by 10 bases and J by 2 bases; unmatched bases: 10. Germline-derived CDR1 and CDR2 are MDHEN and SYDVKM. The CDR3 coding sequence is TGTGCCACGCTAGCGGGAGGGCCGGGGGTCACAGATACGCAGTATTTT. Encoded protein: CATLAGGPGVTDTQYF.

This rearrangement joins TRBV27 to TRBJ2-2; TRBD2 aligns across 11 bases. Germline V gene sequence: CDR1 MNHEY, CDR2 SMNVEV (reference sequence). V was pared by 2 bases and J by 6 bases, with 11 bases of the junction left unmatched. The length of the CDR3 is 18 residues. The CDR3 loop is CASSLSGTSGRRAGELFF. The CDR3 nucleotides read TGTGCCAGCAGTTTAAGTGGGACTAGCGGTCGGAGGGCCGGGGAGCTGTTTTTT.

This chain uses TRBV7-9 with TRBJ2-7; weak D call: TRBD1 (5 bases). The CDR3 consists of 14 residues. The germline V gene has CDR1 SEHNR and CDR2 FQNEAQ (reference sequence). V lost 5 bases to trimming and J lost 2 bases, with 13 bases between them. The CDR3 DNA reads TGTGCCAGCAGCCGCCTCACAGGACCCTACGAGCAGTACTTC. Translated: CASSRLTGPYEQYF.

The chain couples TRBV28 to TRBJ1-6, with a weak D call TRBD1 (5 bases). Germline CDR1 MDHEN, CDR2 SYDVKM. This CDR3 is 15 amino acids long. Trimming pared 2 bases from V and 6 bases from J, leaving 11 bases between. DNA of the CDR3: TGTGCCAGCAGTTTACCCGGACAAACTAATTCACCCCTCCACTTT. The encoded protein is CASSLPGQTNSPLHF.

The chain joins TRBV5-1 to TRBJ2-7, with 8 bases fitting TRBD2. Germline loops: CDR1 SGHRS, CDR2 YFSETQ. This CDR3 is built from 15 residues. V shed 4 bases, J shed 3 bases, and the junction held 9 bases outside the gene matches. The CDR3 sequence: CASSREGGSYYEQYF. The CDR3 bases are TGCGCCAGCAGCCGGGAGGGCGGGAGTTACTACGAGCAGTACTTC.

The J gene is TRBJ2-1, the V gene TRBV11-2; 7 bases line up with TRBD1. V lost 3 bases, J lost 4 bases, and 6 bases stayed unmatched. This CDR3 has 15 residues. Germline-derived CDR1 and CDR2 are SGHAT and FQNNGV. The CDR3 DNA reads TGTGCCAGCAGCTTGTCACAGGGGCGATACAATGAGCAGTTCTTC. Protein: CASSLSQGRYNEQFF.

This chain links TRBV18 with TRBJ1-1; unclear D gene. Trimming shortened V by 6 bases and J by 6 bases, and 14 bases separated the two germline ends. The CDR3 covers 13 residues. From germline, CDR1 is KGHSH and CDR2 LQKENI. The CDR3 protein is CASSQVVSAEAFF. CDR3 in DNA: TGTGCCAGCTCCCAAGTTGTATCGGCTGAAGCTTTCTTT. The complete variable domain, with remaining parts taken from reference TRBV18 and TRBJ1-1, reads NAGVMQNPRHLVRRRGQEARLRCSPMKGHSHVYWYRQLPEEGLKFMVYLQKENIIDESGMPKERFSAEFPKEGPSILRIQQVVRGDSAAYFCASSQVVSAEAFFGQGTRLTVV.

This rearrangement joins TRBV7-9 to TRBJ2-3; tentative D call: TRBD2 (6 bases). Trimming removed 5 bases at V and 6 bases at J, with 18 bases between. The CDR3 runs to 15 residues. Germline CDR1 SEHNR, CDR2 FQNEAQ (reference sequence). The CDR3 region has the DNA TGTGCCAGCAGCCCTCAGAGCGGGTTGGGGGATACGCAGTATTTT. It is translated as CASSPQSGLGDTQYF.